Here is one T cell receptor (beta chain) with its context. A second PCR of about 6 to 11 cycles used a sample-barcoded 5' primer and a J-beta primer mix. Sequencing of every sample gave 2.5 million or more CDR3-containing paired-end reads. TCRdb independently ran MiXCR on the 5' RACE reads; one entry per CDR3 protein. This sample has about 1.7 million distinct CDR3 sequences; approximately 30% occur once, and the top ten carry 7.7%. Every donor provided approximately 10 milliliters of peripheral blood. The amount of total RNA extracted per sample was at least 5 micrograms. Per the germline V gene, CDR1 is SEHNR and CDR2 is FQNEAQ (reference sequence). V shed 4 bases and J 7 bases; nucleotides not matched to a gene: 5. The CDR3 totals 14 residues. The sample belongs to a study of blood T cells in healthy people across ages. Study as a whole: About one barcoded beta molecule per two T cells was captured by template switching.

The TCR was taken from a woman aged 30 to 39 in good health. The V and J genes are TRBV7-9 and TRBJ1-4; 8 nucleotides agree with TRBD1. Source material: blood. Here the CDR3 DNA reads TGTGCCAGCAGCTGCGGACAGGGCGGTGAAAAACTGTTTTTT. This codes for CASSCGQGGEKLFF.